The clone carrying this TCR beta chain was observed a few times. Its antigen is still unknown. The DNA is left out, because the CDR3 cannot be placed on it with certainty; the CDR3 is given as TCRdb lists it. This record comes from a study of T-cell memory formation after mild COVID-19. On the study more broadly: TCR clusters were mostly confined to one donor each.

The CDR3 is 13 residues long, ends included. From germline, CDR1 is DFQATT and CDR2 SNEGSKA (reference sequence). Broader study findings: CD8+ contracting clones occupied EMRA, while CD4+ ones occupied mainly CM and EM. That cross-reactive memory joined was suggested by some responding clones appearing in pre-infection memory.

TCRdb reanalysed the 5' RACE reads using MiXCR and keeps one entry per CDR3 protein. The table shows tens of thousands of distinct CDR3 sequences, with 15% to 20% occurring only once. The chain is built from TRBV20-1 and TRBJ2-4; the DNA was not compared with TRBD1, the D call given in the table. Source material: PBMCs or a T cell subset sorted from them (not recorded which). The TCR was taken from an adult woman who had mild COVID-19 (a few samples of this study predate the infection). Cell type and time point are not known. The chain's CDR3 is CSARDVGSGIRYF.